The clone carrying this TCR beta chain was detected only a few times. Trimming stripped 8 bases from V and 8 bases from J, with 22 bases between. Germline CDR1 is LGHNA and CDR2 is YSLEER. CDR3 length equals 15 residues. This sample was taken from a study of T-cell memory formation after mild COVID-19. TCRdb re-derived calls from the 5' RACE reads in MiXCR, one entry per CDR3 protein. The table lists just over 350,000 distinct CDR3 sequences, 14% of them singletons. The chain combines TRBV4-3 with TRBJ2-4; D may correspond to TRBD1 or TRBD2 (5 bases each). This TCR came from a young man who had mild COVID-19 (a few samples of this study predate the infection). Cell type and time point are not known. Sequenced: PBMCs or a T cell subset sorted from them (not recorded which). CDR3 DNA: TGCGCCAGCTCCCCCCGGGCCCTTCAGGGAGACATTCAGTACTTC. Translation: CASSPRALQGDIQYF.